The 17 T cell receptor beta chains presented below share a single source sample, sequenced in a study of T cell changes during pregnancy in multiple sclerosis (dated by TCRdb to between 2017 and 2020). Libraries were prepared through the immunoSEQ multiplex PCR assay. As stored in TCRdb, this immuneACCESS dataset retains in-frame rearrangements with V and J assigned. A fraction of the clones does not appear; measured against another copy, unresolved V genes explain less than half of the discrepancy, and the remainder lacks a known reason. The sample table shows approximately 63,000 clones, and approximately 92% are seen once. Around 2% of the sample goes to the ten largest clones. The sequencing used peripheral blood, collected in the third trimester of pregnancy. The receptors here all came from a female donor in good health, enrolled as a control in a pregnancy study.

The chain employs TRBV7-9 and TRBJ2-7; 7 nucleotides agree with TRBD2. Trimming cost V 3 bases and J 1 base; bases outside gene matches: 3. The CDR3 covers 14 residues. Germline CDR1 is SEHNR and CDR2 is FQNEAQ (reference sequence). CDR3 nucleotide sequence: TGTGCCAGCAGCTTCCGAGCGGGGTCCTACGAGCAGTACTTC. Protein product: CASSFRAGSYEQYF.

The chain uses TRBV4-3 and TRBJ2-7, with a tentative D call TRBD1 (8 bases). Trimming took 5 bases from V and 3 from J, leaving 17 bases between them. The CDR3 is 15 residues long. Germline V gene sequence: CDR1 LGHNA, CDR2 YSLEER. The CDR3 sequence: CASSIQQGGYYEQYF. The DNA of the CDR3 is TGCGCCAGCAGCATTCAACAGGGGGGGTACTACGAGCAGTACTTC.

This clone was counted once. The J gene is TRBJ2-2, the V gene TRBV2; D uncertain. This CDR3 has 13 residues. Germline values: CDR1 SNHLY, CDR2 FYNNEI. The V gene lost 2 bases and the J gene lost 5 bases, with 6 bases spanning the gap. The CDR3 region has the DNA TGTGCCAGCAGTGAATCGTTTACCGGGGAGCTGTTTTTT. Translation gives CASSESFTGELFF.

This chain uses TRBV28 with TRBJ1-5; 8 positions match TRBD1. V dropped 7 bases and J dropped 4; count of bases not matched to a gene: 21. From germline, CDR1 is MDHEN and CDR2 SYDVKM. This CDR3 has 19 amino acids. CDR3 sequence (DNA): TGTGCCAGCACCCCGCACACCCGGACAGGGTGGGATGTGAATCAGCCCCAGCATTTT. Its protein is CASTPHTRTGWDVNQPQHF.

The chain has TRBV6-5 and TRBJ1-2; D is perhaps TRBD1 (6 bases). This CDR3 spans 13 amino acids. With 6 bases removed from V and 6 bases from J, the gap between germline ends came to 14 bases. CDR1 is MNHEY, CDR2 SVGAGI, per germline. As DNA, the CDR3 is TGTGCCAGCAGGCAACAGGGAACGAATGGCTACACCTTC. Amino acid sequence: CASRQQGTNGYTF.

The chain combines TRBV10-3 with TRBJ2-1; D not certain. V was pared by 1 base and J by 3 bases, with 13 bases between. The CDR3 sequence is 16 residues long. Germline lookup yields CDR1 ENHRY and CDR2 SYGVKD. CDR3 sequence reads: CAISEFIRYYYNEQFF. CDR3 DNA sequence: TGTGCCATCAGTGAGTTTATCAGGTATTACTACAATGAGCAGTTCTTC.

The J gene is TRBJ1-5, the V gene TRBV28, with D perhaps matching TRBD1 (5 bases). Trimming removed 6 bases at V and 6 bases at J, with 12 bases between. The CDR3 is 13 amino acids. Per the germline V gene, CDR1 is MDHEN and CDR2 is SYDVKM. The CDR3: CASSEQVTQPQHF. The DNA for the CDR3 is TGTGCCAGCAGCGAACAGGTCACTCAGCCCCAGCATTTT.

The gene calls are TRBV27 and TRBJ2-1, with D hard to call. Germline CDR1 reads MNHEY; CDR2 reads SMNVEV (reference sequence). The CDR3 length is 15 residues. Trimming took off 8 bases at V and 7 bases at J, with 21 bases between the two ends. The CDR3 loop is CASGPVWSLRNEQFF. The CDR3 nucleotides are TGTGCCAGCGGCCCGGTTTGGTCTCTGCGGAATGAGCAGTTCTTC.

The V gene is TRBV19, the J gene TRBJ2-1; TRBD2 is a possible D gene (6 bases). The germline CDR1 and CDR2 sequences are LNHDA and SQIVND (reference sequence). The CDR3 is made up of 19 amino acids. V lost 6 bases and J 1 base, leaving 25 bases between the germline ends. The CDR3 bases are TGTGCCAGTAGGGCAACGATGGGACTGCCGTCCGGATCCTACAATGAGCAGTTCTTC. Encoded protein: CASRATMGLPSGSYNEQFF. Filled out from reference TRBV19 and TRBJ2-1, the complete variable domain reads DGGITQSPKYLFRKEGQNVTLSCEQNLNHDAMYWYRQDPGQGLRLIYYSQIVNDFQKGDIAEGYSVSREKKESFPLTVTSAQKNPTAFYLCASRATMGLPSGSYNEQFFGPGTRLTVL.

CDR3 residues: CASSLAGGTDTQYF. The CDR3 DNA reads TGTGCCAGCAGTCTAGCGGGGGGCACAGATACGCAGTATTTT. The chain carries TRBV7-3 and TRBJ2-3; 10 nucleotides align to TRBD2. Germline values: CDR1 SGHTA, CDR2 FQGTGA. J gave up 1 base and V 6 bases, and 1 base lay outside the gene matches. The CDR3 covers 14 residues.

This chain connects TRBV27 to TRBJ2-7; perhaps TRBD2 as D (6 bases). The CDR3 has 11 amino acids. CDR1 is MNHEY, CDR2 SMNVEV, per germline (reference sequence). V was shortened by 4 bases and J by 5 bases, with 6 bases between the two germline ends. The DNA of the CDR3 is TGTGCCAGCAGTTGGGGGGACGAGCAGTACTTC. Amino acid sequence: CASSWGDEQYF.

The chain combines TRBV7-8 with TRBJ2-1; 13 bases fit TRBD2. Germline CDR1 and CDR2: SGHVS and FQNEAQ. The V segment lost 4 bases and the J segment 7 bases; nucleotides outside the gene matches: 7. The CDR3 spans 16 residues. CDR3 DNA sequence: TGTGCCAGCAGCTCAGGACTAGCGGGAGATTGGAATGAGCAGTTCTTC. As protein: CASSSGLAGDWNEQFF.

The gene calls are TRBV19 and TRBJ2-3; D uncertain. The V and J ends lost 3 bases and 0 bases respectively, with 10 bases between them. Germline CDR1 and CDR2: LNHDA and SQIVND (reference sequence). The CDR3 contains 15 residues. The CDR3 nucleotides are TGTGCCAGTAGTATTACCGGGTCTAGCACAGATACGCAGTATTTT. It specifies CASSITGSSTDTQYF. Complete variable domain (other parts from reference TRBV19 and TRBJ2-3): DGGITQSPKYLFRKEGQNVTLSCEQNLNHDAMYWYRQDPGQGLRLIYYSQIVNDFQKGDIAEGYSVSREKKESFPLTVTSAQKNPTAFYLCASSITGSSTDTQYFGPGTRLTVL.

V usage is TRBV19 and J usage is TRBJ1-1; possible D gene TRBD1, 6 bases. CDR1 and CDR2 (germline): LNHDA, SQIVND (reference sequence). The CDR3 runs 13 residues. The germline V and J ends were trimmed by 5 bases and 1 base, with 8 bases remaining between them. The CDR3 reads CASSWGQNTEAFF. CDR3 coding DNA: TGTGCCAGTAGTTGGGGACAGAACACTGAAGCTTTCTTT.

CDR3 nucleotides: TGCGCCAGGACCGGGTTCTCCTACGAGCAGTACTTC. Translated, it gives CARTGFSYEQYF. This chain connects TRBV23-1 to TRBJ2-7; no clear D. TRBV23-1 carries the ORF label, with uncertain function. This CDR3 contains 12 residues. V shed 9 bases and J shed 0 bases, with 9 bases lying between them.

The rearrangement links TRBV27 to TRBJ1-5; D gene ambiguous. The germline gives CDR1 MNHEY, CDR2 SMNVEV (reference sequence). This CDR3 spans 14 amino acids. V was pared by 3 bases and J by 5 bases, with 11 bases between. The CDR3: CASSFSGGHQPQHF. As DNA, the CDR3 is TGTGCCAGCAGTTTCTCAGGAGGTCATCAGCCCCAGCATTTT.

The V and J genes are TRBV7-3 and TRBJ1-1, with 8 bases lining up with TRBD1. J was trimmed by 8 bases and V by 4 bases; bases with no gene match: 6. CDR3 size: 13 residues. Per germline, CDR1 SGHTA and CDR2 FQGTGA. CDR3 residues: CASSSGQGKEAFF. The CDR3 region has the DNA TGTGCCAGCAGCTCAGGACAGGGAAAGGAAGCTTTCTTT.